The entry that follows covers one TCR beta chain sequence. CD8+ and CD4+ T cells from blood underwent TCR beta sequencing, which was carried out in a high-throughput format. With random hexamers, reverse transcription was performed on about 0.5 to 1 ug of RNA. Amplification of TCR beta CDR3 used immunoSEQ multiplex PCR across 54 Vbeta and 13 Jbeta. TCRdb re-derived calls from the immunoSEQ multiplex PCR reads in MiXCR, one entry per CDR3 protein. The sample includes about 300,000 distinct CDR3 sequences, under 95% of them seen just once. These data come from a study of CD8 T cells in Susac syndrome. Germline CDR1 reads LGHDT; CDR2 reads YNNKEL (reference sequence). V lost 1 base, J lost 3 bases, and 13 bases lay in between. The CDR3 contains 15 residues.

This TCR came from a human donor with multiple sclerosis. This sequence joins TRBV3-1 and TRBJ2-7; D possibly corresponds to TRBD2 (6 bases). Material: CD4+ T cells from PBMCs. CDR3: CASSQGRAVGYEQYF. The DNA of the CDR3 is TGTGCCAGCAGCCAAGGGAGGGCGGTAGGCTACGAGCAGTACTTC.